This T cell receptor (beta chain) was captured by sequencing in a study of PD-L1 blockade in urothelial cancer. This CDR3 spans 13 amino acids. Germline V gene data show CDR1 as SGHTA and CDR2 as FQGNSA. V was shortened by 8 bases and J by 8 bases, with 15 bases between the two germline ends. Sequenced by immunoSEQ multiplex PCR; TCRdb stores in-frame clones only, minus some. The table has some 120,000 clones, more than 85% seen once. Time point given: peripheral blood 6 weeks after treatment start. This sequence was found in a man aged 55 to 70 with urothelial cancer. The rearrangement joins TRBV7-2 to TRBJ1-4; the D gene is possibly TRBD1 (5 bases). Material: PBMCs, obtained around atezolizumab (anti-PD-L1) treatment. This CDR3 is CASGHAGIEKLFF. The CDR3 DNA follows: TGTGCCAGCGGACATGCAGGGATAGAAAAACTGTTTTTT.